Below are 12 T cell receptor beta chains sequenced from a single sample in a study of CD8 T cells in Susac syndrome. Random hexamers served to reverse transcribe about 0.45 to 1 ug RNA. TCRdb reanalysed the immunoSEQ multiplex PCR reads using MiXCR and keeps one entry per CDR3 protein. The data show over 150,000 distinct CDR3 sequences, 95% to 96% seen once. The source material was CD4+ T cells from PBMCs. These receptors originate from a human donor with Susac syndrome.

This chain uses TRBV25-1 with TRBJ2-1; D uncertain. Germline V lookup: CDR1 MGHDK, CDR2 SYGVNS. The CDR3 has 13 residues. Trimming stripped 3 bases from V and 2 bases from J, with 5 bases between. The CDR3 bases are TGTGCCAGCAGTGATCCCCCCTACAATGAGCAGTTCTTC. This sequence encodes CASSDPPYNEQFF.

The chain couples TRBV6-5 to TRBJ2-5; possible D gene TRBD2, 6 bases. The CDR3 extends over 15 amino acids. Trimming took 5 bases from V and 2 from J, leaving 15 bases between them. The germline V gene has CDR1 MNHEY and CDR2 SVGAGI. The CDR3 DNA sequence: TGTGCCAGCAGTCGAAACACGGGAGCTCAAGAGACCCAGTACTTC. Protein product: CASSRNTGAQETQYF.

The rearrangement uses TRBV30 and TRBJ2-1; TRBD2 matches at 7 bases. Germline-derived CDR1 and CDR2 are GTSNPN and SVGIG (reference sequence). The CDR3 extends over 14 amino acids. The V segment lost 2 bases and the J segment 7 bases; nucleotides outside the gene matches: 8. CDR3 loop: CAWSTTSPLNEQFF. CDR3 DNA sequence: TGTGCCTGGAGTACGACTAGCCCCCTGAATGAGCAGTTCTTC.

J is TRBJ2-5 and V is TRBV20-1; TRBD2 agrees at 10 bases. This CDR3 comprises 16 residues. Germline assignment: CDR1 DFQATT and CDR2 SNEGSKA (reference sequence). CDR3 DNA sequence: TGCTCTGTAAACCCTTCTAGCGGGAGTCCTCCAGAGACCCAGTACTTC. Translation gives CSVNPSSGSPPETQYF.

This chain joins TRBV29-1 and TRBJ1-1; 9 nucleotides agree with TRBD1. The CDR3 loop spans 14 amino acids. Looked up from germline, CDR1 is SQVTM and CDR2 is ANQGSEA. V lost 5 bases to trimming and J lost 5 bases; unmatched junction nucleotides: 9. CDR3 nucleotides: TGCAGCGTTTTTTCGGGACAGGGTAGAACTGAAGCTTTCTTT. Amino acid sequence: CSVFSGQGRTEAFF.

The chain joins TRBV7-2 to TRBJ2-5; TRBD2 matches at 11 bases. CDR1 and CDR2 (germline): SGHTA, FQGNSA. V shed 5 bases, J shed 4 bases, and the junction held 6 bases outside the gene matches. The CDR3 length is 15 residues. For the CDR3, the DNA is TGTGCCAGCAGCCCCCCGGGACTAGCGGCAGAGACCCAGTACTTC. This translates into CASSPPGLAAETQYF. Using reference TRBV7-2 and TRBJ2-5 for the parts outside the CDR3, the full variable domain is GAGVSQSPSNKVTEKGKDVELRCDPISGHTALYWYRQSLGQGLEFLIYFQGNSAPDKSGLPSDRFSAERTGGSVSTLTIQRTQQEDSAVYLCASSPPGLAAETQYFGPGTRLLVL.

The V call is TRBV29-1, the J call TRBJ1-1; weak D call: TRBD1 (5 bases). The CDR3 runs 15 residues. V lost 0 bases to trimming and J lost 0 bases, with 11 bases between them. Germline CDR1 SQVTM, CDR2 ANQGSEA. The CDR3 protein is CSVEDNRQLNTEAFF. The CDR3 coding sequence is TGCAGCGTTGAAGATAACAGGCAATTGAACACTGAAGCTTTCTTT.

This chain joins TRBV6-5 and TRBJ1-5; D possibly corresponds to TRBD1 (5 bases). The germline V gene encodes CDR1 MNHEY and CDR2 SVGAGI. Trimming pared 0 bases from V and 11 bases from J, leaving 14 bases between. The CDR3 extends over 14 amino acids. The CDR3 DNA is TGTGCCAGCAGTTACTCGCCCCAGGGCGAGTCCCAGCATTTT. Its translation: CASSYSPQGESQHF.

V is TRBV5-1 and J is TRBJ2-5, with D possibly being TRBD2 (6 bases). CDR1 and CDR2 from the germline V gene are SGHRS and YFSETQ. This CDR3 comprises 15 residues. V was pared by 2 bases and J by 2 bases, with 13 bases between. In DNA form, the CDR3 reads TGCGCCAGCAGCTTAGATGAAGGGAGGCAAGAGACCCAGTACTTC. Protein sequence: CASSLDEGRQETQYF. Full variable domain (missing parts from reference TRBV5-1 and TRBJ2-5): KAGVTQTPRYLIKTRGQQVTLSCSPISGHRSVSWYQQTPGQGLQFLFEYFSETQRNKGNFPGRFSGRQFSNSRSEMNVSTLELGDSALYLCASSLDEGRQETQYFGPGTRLLVL.

This chain links TRBV30 with TRBJ2-7, with D unclear. Germline V lookup: CDR1 GTSNPN, CDR2 SVGIG (reference sequence). Trimming shortened V by 0 bases and J by 9 bases, and 24 bases separated the two germline ends. This CDR3 spans 16 amino acids. This CDR3 is CAWSVPETARAPGQYF. The CDR3 DNA sequence: TGTGCCTGGAGTGTTCCTGAGACTGCCCGGGCTCCCGGGCAGTACTTC.

V and J are TRBV23-1 and TRBJ1-1; tentative D call: TRBD1 (5 bases). TRBV23-1 is labeled an ORF, and its function is uncertain. The V and J ends lost 4 bases and 4 bases respectively, with 10 bases between them. The CDR3 length is 13 residues. The CDR3 DNA reads as TGCGCCAGCAGTCCCAGGGTTGTCACTGAAGCTTTCTTT. Encoded protein: CASSPRVVTEAFF.

The J gene is TRBJ2-1, the V gene TRBV7-2, with 10 bases that match TRBD2. The CDR3 contains 15 residues. Germline V lookup: CDR1 SGHTA, CDR2 FQGNSA. The trim removed 7 bases at V and 4 bases at J, leaving 7 bases unmatched. In DNA form, the CDR3 reads TGTGCCAGCACCCAGCGGGGGGGGCGGTACAATGAGCAGTTCTTC. Encoded protein: CASTQRGGRYNEQFF.